This T cell receptor beta chain was sequenced during a study of blood T cell repertoires in COVID-19. Study overall: Italy, Spain and the United States were the sources of the convalescent and acute COVID-19 samples.

The authors' processing: Using reference gene primer amplification, nucleated cell counts were estimated. The method was immunoSEQ multiplex PCR; TCRdb's version includes in-frame clones alone and lacks a portion of them. D and trimming were read from the DNA, whereas the V and J calls and clone size are those reported in that table. The sample lists about 15,000 clones; roughly 73% were seen once. The CDR3 is made up of 14 amino acids. Germline V gene sequence: CDR1 SGDLS, CDR2 YYNGEE. The ends were cut back, 0 bases at V and 7 bases at J, with 10 bases in the middle. Sequences were obtained from peripheral blood. The receptor was derived from a boy aged 2 to 9 with active or convalescent COVID-19. The V gene is TRBV9, the J gene TRBJ2-2, with a tentative D call TRBD2 (5 bases). This CDR3 reads CASSVGGGYGELFF. CDR3 coding DNA: TGTGCCAGCAGCGTAGGTGGCGGGTACGGGGAGCTGTTTTTT.